This T cell receptor beta chain was observed in a study of early T cells in non-severe SARS-CoV-2 infection. Study conclusions and caveats: Reliance on VDJdb matching favored anti-spike CD8 responses; private and CD4 specificities were missed.

In its sample, this clonotype was seen many times. Its antigen is undetermined. cDNA molecules, individually, were tagged with unique molecular identifiers. From the 5' RACE reads, TCRdb called clonotypes with MiXCR, one entry per CDR3 protein. In the table there are tens of thousands of distinct CDR3 sequences, roughly 5% of which are singletons. The length of the CDR3 is 14 residues. Germline CDR1 SQVTM, CDR2 ANQGSEA. With V trimmed by 7 bases and J by 2 bases, 4 bases remained unmatched. The sequence came from an adult who was a healthcare worker with PCR-confirmed SARS-CoV-2 infection or an uninfected control (not recorded which). This rearrangement joins TRBV29-1 to TRBJ2-5; 13 nucleotides agree with TRBD2. The sample consisted of whole blood. The CDR3 DNA reads as TGCAGCGCAGCGGGACTAGCGGGGCAAGAGACCCAGTACTTC. Translated: CSAAGLAGQETQYF.